This TCR beta chain was sequenced in a study of beta chain features in type 1 diabetes. About the study: In age, gender and cell yields, patients were similar to healthy donors.

Reverse transcribing all isolated RNA meant expressed TCRB transcripts were sequenced. Generated by immunoSEQ multiplex PCR, the TCRdb table keeps only in-frame clones and is missing some. This table holds around 260,000 clones, 20% to 25% found once. In its sample, this clone was seen a few times. Its antigen is undetermined. Study results and limitations: Insertion counts at VDJ junctions were lower in type 1 diabetes patients, who also showed more deletions there. TCRB CDR3 length was moderately but significantly reduced in all four CD4+ subsets of Type 1 diabetes patients. The similarity of naive, central memory and Treg TCRB repertoires appeared greater among patients than among healthy donors.

The CDR3 runs to 14 residues. In germline, CDR1 is MNHNY, CDR2 SVGAGI (reference sequence). Trimming pared 7 bases from V and 0 bases from J, leaving 10 bases between. The receptor comes from a woman aged 25 to 39 with type 1 diabetes. This rearrangement joins TRBV6-6 to TRBJ2-1; D possibly corresponds to TRBD2 (5 bases). The source material was naive CD4+ T cells from blood. The CDR3: CASTSSSSYNEQFF. DNA for the CDR3: TGTGCCAGCACTAGCTCCAGCTCCTACAATGAGCAGTTCTTC.